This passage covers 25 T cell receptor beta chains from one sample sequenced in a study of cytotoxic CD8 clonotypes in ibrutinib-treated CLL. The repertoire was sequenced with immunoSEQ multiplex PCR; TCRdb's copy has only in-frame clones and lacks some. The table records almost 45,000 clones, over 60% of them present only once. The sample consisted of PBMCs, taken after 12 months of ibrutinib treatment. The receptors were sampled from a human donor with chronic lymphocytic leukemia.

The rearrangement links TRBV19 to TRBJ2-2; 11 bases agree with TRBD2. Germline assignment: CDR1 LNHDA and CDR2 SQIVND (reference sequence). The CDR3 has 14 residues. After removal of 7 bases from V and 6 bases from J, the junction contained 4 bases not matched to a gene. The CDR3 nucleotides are TGTGCCAGTAAGCTAGCGGGAGGTTCCGGGGAGCTGTTTTTT. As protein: CASKLAGGSGELFF.

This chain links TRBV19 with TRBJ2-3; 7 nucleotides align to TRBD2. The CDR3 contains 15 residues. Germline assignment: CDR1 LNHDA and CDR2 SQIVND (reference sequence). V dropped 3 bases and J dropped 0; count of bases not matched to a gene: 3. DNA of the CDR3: TGTGCCAGTAGTATTCTAGCGGTCAGCACAGATACGCAGTATTTT. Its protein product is CASSILAVSTDTQYF.

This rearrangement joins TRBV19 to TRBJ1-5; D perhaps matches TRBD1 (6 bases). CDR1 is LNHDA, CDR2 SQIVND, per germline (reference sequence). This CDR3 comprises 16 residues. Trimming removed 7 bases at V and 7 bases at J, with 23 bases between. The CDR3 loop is CASTHGGAGVGQPQHF. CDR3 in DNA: TGTGCCAGTACCCACGGGGGGGCAGGGGTAGGCCAGCCCCAGCATTTT.

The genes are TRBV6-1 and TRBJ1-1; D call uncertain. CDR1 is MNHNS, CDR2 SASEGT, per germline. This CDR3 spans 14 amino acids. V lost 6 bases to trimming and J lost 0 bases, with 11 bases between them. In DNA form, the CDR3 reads TGTGCCAGCAGGGTGGCCCTTATGAACACTGAAGCTTTCTTT. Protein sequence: CASRVALMNTEAFF.

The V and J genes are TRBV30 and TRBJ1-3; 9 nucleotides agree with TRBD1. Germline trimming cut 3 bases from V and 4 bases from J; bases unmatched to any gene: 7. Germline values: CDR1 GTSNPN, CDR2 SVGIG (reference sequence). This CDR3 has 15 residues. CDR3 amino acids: CAWRYGTGIGNTIYF. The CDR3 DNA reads TGTGCCTGGAGATATGGGACAGGGATCGGAAACACCATATATTTT.

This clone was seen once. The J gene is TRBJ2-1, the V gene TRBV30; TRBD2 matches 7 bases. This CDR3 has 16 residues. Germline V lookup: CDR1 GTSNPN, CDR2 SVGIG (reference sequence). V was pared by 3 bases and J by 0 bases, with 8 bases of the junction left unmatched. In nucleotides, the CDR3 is TGTGCCTGGAGCGCCCTACTAGCGAGCTCCTACAATGAGCAGTTCTTC. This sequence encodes CAWSALLASSYNEQFF.

CDR3 nucleotides: TGTGCCAGCAGGGCAACTAGGGGTCAGGGGACCCAGTACTTC. Its protein is CASRATRGQGTQYF. J is TRBJ2-5 and V is TRBV2, with D perhaps TRBD1 or TRBD2 (5 bases each). This CDR3 comprises 14 residues. Germline V gene sequence: CDR1 SNHLY, CDR2 FYNNEI. Trimming pared 6 bases from V and 7 bases from J, leaving 18 bases between.

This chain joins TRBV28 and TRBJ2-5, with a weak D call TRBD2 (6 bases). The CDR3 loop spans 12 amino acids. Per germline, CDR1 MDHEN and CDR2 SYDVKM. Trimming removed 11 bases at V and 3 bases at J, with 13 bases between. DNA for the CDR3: TGTGCCCTGGGAGGCGGAAAAGAGACCCAGTACTTC. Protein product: CALGGGKETQYF.

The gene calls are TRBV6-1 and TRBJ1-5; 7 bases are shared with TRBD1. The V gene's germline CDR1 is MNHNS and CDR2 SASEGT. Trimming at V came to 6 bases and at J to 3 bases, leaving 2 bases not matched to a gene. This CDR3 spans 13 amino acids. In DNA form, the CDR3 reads TGTGCCAGCAGGACAGGGAACAATCAGCCCCAGCATTTT. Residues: CASRTGNNQPQHF.

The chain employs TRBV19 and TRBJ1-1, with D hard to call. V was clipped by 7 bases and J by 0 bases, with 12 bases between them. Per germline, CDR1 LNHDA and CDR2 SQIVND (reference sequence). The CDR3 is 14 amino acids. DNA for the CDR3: TGTGCCAGTACTGAAGGACTCTTGAACACTGAAGCTTTCTTT. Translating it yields CASTEGLLNTEAFF.

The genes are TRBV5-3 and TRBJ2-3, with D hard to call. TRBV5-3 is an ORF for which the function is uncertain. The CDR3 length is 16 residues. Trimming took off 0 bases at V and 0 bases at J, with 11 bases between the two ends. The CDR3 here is CARSLDPRASTDTQYF. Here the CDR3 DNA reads TGTGCCAGAAGCTTGGATCCTAGGGCAAGCACAGATACGCAGTATTTT.

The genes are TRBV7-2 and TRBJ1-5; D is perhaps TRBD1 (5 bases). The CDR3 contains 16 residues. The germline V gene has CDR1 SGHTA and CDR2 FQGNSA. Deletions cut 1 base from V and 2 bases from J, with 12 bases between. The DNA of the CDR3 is TGTGCCAGCAGCTTAGTGGCATCGGGGGGCAATCAGCCCCAGCATTTT. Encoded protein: CASSLVASGGNQPQHF.

In DNA, the CDR3 is TGTGCCAGCAGCAGCCTTGACGAGACCCAGTACTTC. It specifies CASSSLDETQYF. This chain joins TRBV7-2 and TRBJ2-5; D uncertain. V was trimmed by 5 bases and J by 5 bases, leaving 9 bases between them. CDR1 and CDR2 from the germline V gene are SGHTA and FQGNSA. There are 12 residues in the CDR3.

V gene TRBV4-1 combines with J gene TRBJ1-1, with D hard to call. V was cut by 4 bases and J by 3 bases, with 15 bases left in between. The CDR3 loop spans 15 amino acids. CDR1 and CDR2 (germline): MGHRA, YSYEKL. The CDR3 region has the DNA TGCGCCAGCAGCCTAGACACGGGGAGGGACACTGAAGCTTTCTTT. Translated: CASSLDTGRDTEAFF.

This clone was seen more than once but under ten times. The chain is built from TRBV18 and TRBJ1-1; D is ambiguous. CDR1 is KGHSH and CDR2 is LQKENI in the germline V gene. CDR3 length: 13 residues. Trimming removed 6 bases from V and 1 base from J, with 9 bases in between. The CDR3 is CASSPTENTEAFF. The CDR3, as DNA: TGTGCCAGCTCTCCGACTGAGAACACTGAAGCTTTCTTT.

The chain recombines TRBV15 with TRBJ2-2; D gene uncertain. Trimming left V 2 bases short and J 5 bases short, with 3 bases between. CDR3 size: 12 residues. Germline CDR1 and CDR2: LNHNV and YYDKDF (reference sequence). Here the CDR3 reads CATSRRTGELFF. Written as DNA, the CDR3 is TGTGCCACCAGCAGAAGGACCGGGGAGCTGTTTTTT. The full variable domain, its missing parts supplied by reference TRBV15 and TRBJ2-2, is DAMVIQNPRYQVTQFGKPVTLSCSQTLNHNVMYWYQQKSSQAPKLLFHYYDKDFNNEADTPDNFQSRRPNTSFCFLDIRSPGLGDTAMYLCATSRRTGELFFGEGSRLTVL.

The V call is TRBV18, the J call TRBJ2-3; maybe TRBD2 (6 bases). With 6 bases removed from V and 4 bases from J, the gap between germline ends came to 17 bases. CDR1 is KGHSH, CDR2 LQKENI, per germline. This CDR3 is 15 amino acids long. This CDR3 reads CASSPTSFPPDTQYF. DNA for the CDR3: TGTGCCAGCTCGCCTACTAGCTTCCCCCCAGATACGCAGTATTTT.

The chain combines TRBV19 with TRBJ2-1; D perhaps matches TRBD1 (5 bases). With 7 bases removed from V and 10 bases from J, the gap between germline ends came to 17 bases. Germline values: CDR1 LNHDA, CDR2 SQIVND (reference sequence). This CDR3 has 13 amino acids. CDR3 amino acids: CASTQDTAYEQFF. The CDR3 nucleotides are TGTGCCAGTACCCAGGACACTGCGTACGAGCAGTTCTTC.

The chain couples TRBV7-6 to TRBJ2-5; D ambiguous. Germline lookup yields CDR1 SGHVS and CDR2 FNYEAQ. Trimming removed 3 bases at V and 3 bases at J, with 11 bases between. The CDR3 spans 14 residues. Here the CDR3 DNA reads TGTGCCAGCAGCTTCGTAGGAAATGAAGAGACCCAGTACTTC. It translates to CASSFVGNEETQYF.

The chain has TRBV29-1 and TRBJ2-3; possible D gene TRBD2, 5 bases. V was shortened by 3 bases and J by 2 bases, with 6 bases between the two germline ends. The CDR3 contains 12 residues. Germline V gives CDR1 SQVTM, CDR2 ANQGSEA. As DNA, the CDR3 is TGCAGCGTTGACGGGAACACAGATACGCAGTATTTT. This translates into CSVDGNTDTQYF.

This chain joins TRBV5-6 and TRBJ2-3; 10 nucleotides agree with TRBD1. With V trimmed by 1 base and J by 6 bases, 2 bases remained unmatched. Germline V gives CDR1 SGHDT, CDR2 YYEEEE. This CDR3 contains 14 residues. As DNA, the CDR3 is TGTGCCAGCAGCTTGCGGACAGGGGGGGATACGCAGTATTTT. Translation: CASSLRTGGDTQYF. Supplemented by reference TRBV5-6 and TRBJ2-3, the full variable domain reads DAGVTQSPTHLIKTRGQQVTLRCSPKSGHDTVSWYQQALGQGPQFIFQYYEEEERQRGNFPDRFSGHQFPNYSSELNVNALLLGDSALYLCASSLRTGGDTQYFGPGTRLTVL.

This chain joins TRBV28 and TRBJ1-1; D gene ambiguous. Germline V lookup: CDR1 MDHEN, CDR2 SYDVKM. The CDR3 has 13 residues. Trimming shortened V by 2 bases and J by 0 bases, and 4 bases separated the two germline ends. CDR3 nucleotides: TGTGCCAGCAGTTTACAGCTGAACACTGAAGCTTTCTTT. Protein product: CASSLQLNTEAFF.

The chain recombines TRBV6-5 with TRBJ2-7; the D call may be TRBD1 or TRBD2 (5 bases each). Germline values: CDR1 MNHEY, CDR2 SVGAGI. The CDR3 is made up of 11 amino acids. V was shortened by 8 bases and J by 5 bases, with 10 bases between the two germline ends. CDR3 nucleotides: TGTGCCAGCCGTCGGGGCCACGAGCAGTACTTC. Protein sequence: CASRRGHEQYF.

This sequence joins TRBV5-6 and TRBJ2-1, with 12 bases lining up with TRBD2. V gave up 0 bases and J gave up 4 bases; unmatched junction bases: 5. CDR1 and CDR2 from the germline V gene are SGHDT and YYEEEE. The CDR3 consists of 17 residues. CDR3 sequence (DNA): TGTGCCAGCAGCTTGGCGCTAGCGGGAGGGCTATACAATGAGCAGTTCTTC. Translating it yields CASSLALAGGLYNEQFF.

DNA for the CDR3: TGTGCCAGCAGCTCCCGCCGTAGCGGGAGGGCCTACGAGCAGTACTTC. It specifies CASSSRRSGRAYEQYF. The gene calls are TRBV7-2 and TRBJ2-7; 11 nucleotides match TRBD2. Per germline, CDR1 SGHTA and CDR2 FQGNSA. V lost 4 bases to trimming and J lost 2 bases; unmatched junction nucleotides: 7. The CDR3 extends over 16 amino acids. Supplemented by reference TRBV7-2 and TRBJ2-7, the full variable domain reads GAGVSQSPSNKVTEKGKDVELRCDPISGHTALYWYRQSLGQGLEFLIYFQGNSAPDKSGLPSDRFSAERTGGSVSTLTIQRTQQEDSAVYLCASSSRRSGRAYEQYFGPGTRLTVT.